The 26 T cell receptor beta chains in this list originate from one sample, sequenced in a study of CXCR3-negative and CXCR3-positive naive CD8 T cells. General study findings and limits: TRB CDR3 hydrophobicity was greater in CXCR3-positive naive cells than in CXCR3-negative naive cells.

All TRB cDNA libraries came from 5' RACE performed with UMI labels. After re-calling the 5' RACE reads, TCRdb lists one entry per CDR3 protein, DNA absent. The sample table sets out about 6,800 distinct CDR3 sequences. These receptors have no identified antigens. What was sequenced was naive CXCR3+ CD8+ T cells from blood. The subset: CD45RO-CCR7+CD27+CD95- naive CD8+ T cells expressing CXCR3 (TNR3+). The source of these receptors is a human donor in good health. Some clones in this sample may be carry-over from other donors' samples.

The rearrangement uses TRBV5-1 and TRBJ1-2; TCRdb's D call, TRBD1, is unchecked because there is no DNA. The CDR3 is 14 amino acids. The germline V gene encodes CDR1 SGHRS and CDR2 YFSETQ. This CDR3 reads CASSYNPGRDGYTF.

By frequency, this clonotype registers medium-sized. The V call is TRBV14, the J call TRBJ1-3; the D gene TCRdb calls, TRBD1, cannot be checked with no DNA. The CDR3 consists of 17 residues. The germline gives CDR1 SGHDN, CDR2 FVKESK. CDR3 region: CASSQEIGGGFGNTIYF.

Considering frequency, this clonotype is medium-sized (0.01 to 0.1%). The chain couples TRBV7-8 to TRBJ2-1; TCRdb outputs TRBD2, but without DNA this stays unchecked. Germline lookup yields CDR1 SGHVS and CDR2 FQNEAQ. The CDR3 extends over 15 amino acids. This chain's CDR3 is CASSLGVSGDNEQFF.

By frequency, this clonotype is medium-sized. The chain links TRBV20-1 to TRBJ1-1; TCRdb's D call, TRBD1, is unchecked because there is no DNA. Germline values: CDR1 DFQATT, CDR2 SNEGSKA (reference sequence). The CDR3 runs to 17 residues. CDR3 region: CSARGNRDRGRNTEAFF.

The genes are TRBV29-1 and TRBJ2-2; TCRdb's D call, TRBD1, is unchecked because there is no DNA. CDR1 and CDR2 from the germline V gene are SQVTM and ANQGSEA. The CDR3 spans 12 residues. The CDR3 spells CSVGQGAGELFF.

J is TRBJ2-7 and V is TRBV4-1; TCRdb selects TRBD1, and the lack of DNA leaves this call unchecked. Germline V CDR1 and CDR2: MGHRA, YSYEKL. The CDR3 contains 15 residues. CDR3 sequence: CATSQGDSLTYEQYF.

The rearrangement uses TRBV12-5 and TRBJ2-3; TCRdb's D call, TRBD2, is unchecked because there is no DNA. The germline CDR1 and CDR2 sequences are LGHNT and FRNRAP. This CDR3 is built from 15 residues. This CDR3 reads CASGSQTASTDTQYF.

The chain links TRBV3-1 to TRBJ2-1. The germline gives CDR1 LGHDT, CDR2 YNNKEL (reference sequence). The CDR3 has 15 amino acids. The CDR3 reads CASSQEVALYNEQFF.

The V gene is TRBV11-2, the J gene TRBJ2-2. This CDR3 is 17 amino acids long. From germline, CDR1 is SGHAT and CDR2 FQNNGV. The CDR3 loop is CASSLEFPEWNTGELFF.

Considering frequency, this clonotype is medium-sized. V is TRBV29-1 and J is TRBJ2-3; TCRdb's assignment of TRBD1 cannot be checked, as there is no DNA. From germline, CDR1 is SQVTM and CDR2 ANQGSEA. The CDR3 length is 13 residues. The CDR3 loop is CSVPVYSTDTQYF.

Frequency places this clonotype as medium-sized. This sequence joins TRBV29-1 and TRBJ1-2. CDR1 is SQVTM, CDR2 ANQGSEA, per germline. This CDR3 spans 13 amino acids. The CDR3 sequence is CSVEDIFNYGYTF.

The rearrangement links TRBV28 to TRBJ2-1; TCRdb names TRBD2, which stays unverified in the absence of DNA. The germline V gene encodes CDR1 MDHEN and CDR2 SYDVKM. CDR3 size: 17 residues. CDR3 protein: CASSLSAVLVWDNEQFF.

The rearrangement links TRBV21-1 to TRBJ2-7. TRBV21-1 is recorded as a pseudogene. The CDR3 consists of 12 residues. CDR3 residues: CASLWMAYEQYF.

The genes are TRBV20-1 and TRBJ1-2; TCRdb's D call of TRBD1 is untestable without DNA. This CDR3 is built from 15 residues. Germline V lookup: CDR1 DFQATT, CDR2 SNEGSKA (reference sequence). CDR3: CSARDRELVDYGYTF.

Considering frequency, this clonotype is medium-sized (0.01 to 0.1%). This chain uses TRBV28 with TRBJ2-7; TCRdb lists TRBD1, though no DNA is available to test this call. CDR3 length: 13 residues. Looked up from germline, CDR1 is MDHEN and CDR2 is SYDVKM. CDR3 in amino acids: CASSPTGGYEQYF.

The chain combines TRBV4-1 with TRBJ2-3; without DNA, the TCRdb call of TRBD1 cannot be checked. This CDR3 region has 16 residues. Germline V gives CDR1 MGHRA, CDR2 YSYEKL. The CDR3 loop reads CASSLVGQSLTDTQYF.

The J gene is TRBJ2-7, the V gene TRBV5-4. Germline V gene lookup returns CDR1 SGHNT and CDR2 YYREEE (reference sequence). This CDR3 is 14 amino acids long. The CDR3 loop reads CASSSKDSSYEQYF.

This clonotype registers medium-sized (0.01 to 0.1%) by frequency. The chain is built from TRBV2 and TRBJ2-7; absent DNA, TCRdb's TRBD1 call cannot be checked. In germline, CDR1 is SNHLY, CDR2 FYNNEI. This CDR3 is 15 amino acids long. The CDR3 here is CASSEGAGVTYEQYF.

The chain is built from TRBV4-1 and TRBJ2-3; TCRdb's D call of TRBD1 is untestable without DNA. The germline gives CDR1 MGHRA, CDR2 YSYEKL. The CDR3 extends over 17 amino acids. The CDR3 region is CASSQYGDRRGTDTQYF.

The chain recombines TRBV10-3 with TRBJ1-1. The CDR3 contains 15 residues. Germline CDR1 and CDR2: ENHRY and SYGVKD. The CDR3: CAISESAAMHTEAFF.

The chain is built from TRBV7-9 and TRBJ2-4; TCRdb indicates TRBD2, and absent DNA this call remains unverified. CDR3 length equals 16 residues. CDR1 is SEHNR, CDR2 FQNEAQ, per germline (reference sequence). CDR3 region: CASSRPGLGAKNIQYF.

This clonotype is identified as medium-sized from frequency. V is TRBV29-1 and J is TRBJ2-2; TCRdb calls TRBD1, which cannot be checked without DNA. The CDR3 contains 13 residues. The germline CDR1 and CDR2 sequences are SQVTM and ANQGSEA. The CDR3 region is CSLRTELRGELFF.

The gene calls are TRBV4-1 and TRBJ2-2; TCRdb's assignment of TRBD2 cannot be checked, as there is no DNA. The CDR3 has 15 amino acids. CDR1 and CDR2 (germline): MGHRA, YSYEKL. CDR3 sequence reads: CASSQVGLGAGELFF.

This clonotype is called medium-sized based on its frequency. CDR3 loop: CASRSSDTQYF. V is TRBV5-1 and J is TRBJ2-3. This CDR3 is 11 amino acids long. The germline V gene has CDR1 SGHRS and CDR2 YFSETQ.

CDR3 sequence: CASSPPGFYEQYF. The genes are TRBV27 and TRBJ2-7; TCRdb proposes TRBD2, but this gene call is untestable without DNA. Germline CDR1 MNHEY, CDR2 SMNVEV (reference sequence). The CDR3 contains 13 residues.

This chain uses TRBV20-1 with TRBJ2-3. Germline V gives CDR1 DFQATT, CDR2 SNEGSKA (reference sequence). CDR3 length: 13 amino acids. The CDR3 sequence: CSARRSVSDTQYF.